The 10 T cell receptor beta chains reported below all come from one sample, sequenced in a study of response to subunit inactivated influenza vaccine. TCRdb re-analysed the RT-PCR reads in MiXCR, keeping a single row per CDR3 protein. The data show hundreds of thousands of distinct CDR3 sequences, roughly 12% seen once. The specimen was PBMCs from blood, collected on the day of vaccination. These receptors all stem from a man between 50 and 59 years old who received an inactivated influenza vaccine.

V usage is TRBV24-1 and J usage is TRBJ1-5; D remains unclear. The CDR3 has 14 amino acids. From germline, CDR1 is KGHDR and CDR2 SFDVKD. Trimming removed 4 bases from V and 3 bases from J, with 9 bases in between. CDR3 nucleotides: TGTGCCACCAGTGAACCCCCTTCCAATCAGCCCCAGCATTTT. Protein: CATSEPPSNQPQHF.

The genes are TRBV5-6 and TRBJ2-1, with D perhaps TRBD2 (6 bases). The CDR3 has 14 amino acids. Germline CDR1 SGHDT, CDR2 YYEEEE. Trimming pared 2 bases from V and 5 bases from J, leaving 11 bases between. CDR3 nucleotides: TGTGCCAGCAGCTTTAGCGGAACCCACAATGAGCAGTTCTTC. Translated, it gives CASSFSGTHNEQFF.

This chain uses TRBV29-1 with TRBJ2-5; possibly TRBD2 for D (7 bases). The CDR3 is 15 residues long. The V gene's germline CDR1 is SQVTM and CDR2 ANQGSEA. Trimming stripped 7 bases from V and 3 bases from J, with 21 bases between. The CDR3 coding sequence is TGCAGCGCCGAGGGTCCCGGGGGGCTGAAAGAGACCCAGTACTTC. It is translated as CSAEGPGGLKETQYF. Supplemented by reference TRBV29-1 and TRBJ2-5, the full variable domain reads SAVISQKPSRDICQRGTSLTIQCQVDSQVTMMFWYRQQPGQSLTLIATANQGSEATYESGFVIDKFPISRPNLTFSTLTVSNMSPEDSSIYLCSAEGPGGLKETQYFGPGTRLLVL.

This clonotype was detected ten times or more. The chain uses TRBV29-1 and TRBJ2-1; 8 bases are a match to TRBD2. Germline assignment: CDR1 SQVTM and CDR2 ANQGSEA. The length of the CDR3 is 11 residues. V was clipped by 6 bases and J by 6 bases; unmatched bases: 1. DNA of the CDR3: TGCAGCGTCGGGGGGGGCAATGAGCAGTTCTTC. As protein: CSVGGGNEQFF.

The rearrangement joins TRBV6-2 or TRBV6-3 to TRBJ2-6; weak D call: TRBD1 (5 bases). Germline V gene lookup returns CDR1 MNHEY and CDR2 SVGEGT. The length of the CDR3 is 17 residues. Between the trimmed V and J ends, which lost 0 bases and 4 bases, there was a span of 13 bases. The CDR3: CASSYSMAKGGANVLTF. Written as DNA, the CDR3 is TGTGCCAGCAGTTACTCGATGGCGAAGGGGGGGGCCAACGTCCTGACTTTC.

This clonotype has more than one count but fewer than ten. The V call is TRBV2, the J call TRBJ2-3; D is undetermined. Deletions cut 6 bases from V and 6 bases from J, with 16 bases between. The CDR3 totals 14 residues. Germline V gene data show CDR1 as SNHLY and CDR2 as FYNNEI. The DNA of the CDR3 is TGTGCCAGCAGAGGGTTGGGGTTGTTGGATACGCAGTATTTT. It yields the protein CASRGLGLLDTQYF. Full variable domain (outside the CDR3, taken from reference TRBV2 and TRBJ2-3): EPEVTQTPSHQVTQMGQEVILRCVPISNHLYFYWYRQILGQKVEFLVSFYNNEISEKSEIFDDQFSVERPDGSNFTLKIRSTKLEDSAMYFCASRGLGLLDTQYFGPGTRLTVL.

The CDR3 loop is CASSQTRQVRYEQYF. CDR3 nucleotides: TGCGCCAGCAGCCAAACCCGACAGGTTCGCTACGAGCAGTACTTC. This rearrangement joins TRBV4-3 to TRBJ2-7; a possible D gene is TRBD1 (6 bases). Germline CDR1 and CDR2: LGHNA and YSLEER. Deletions cut 2 bases from V and 3 bases from J, with 14 bases between. CDR3 length: 15 amino acids.

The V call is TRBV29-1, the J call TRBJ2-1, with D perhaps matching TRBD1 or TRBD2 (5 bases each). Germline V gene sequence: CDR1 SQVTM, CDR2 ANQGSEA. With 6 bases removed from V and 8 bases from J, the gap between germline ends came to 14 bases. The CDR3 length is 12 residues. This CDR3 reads CSVGDRGYEQFF. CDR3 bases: TGCAGCGTGGGGGATAGGGGATATGAGCAGTTCTTC.

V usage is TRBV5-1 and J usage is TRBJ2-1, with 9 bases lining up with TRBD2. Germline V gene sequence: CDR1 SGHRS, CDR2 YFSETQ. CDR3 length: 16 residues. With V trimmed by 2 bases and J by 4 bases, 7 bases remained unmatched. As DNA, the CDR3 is TGCGCCAGCAGCTTCCAAAGGACTAGCGTGTACAATGAGCAGTTCTTC. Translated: CASSFQRTSVYNEQFF.

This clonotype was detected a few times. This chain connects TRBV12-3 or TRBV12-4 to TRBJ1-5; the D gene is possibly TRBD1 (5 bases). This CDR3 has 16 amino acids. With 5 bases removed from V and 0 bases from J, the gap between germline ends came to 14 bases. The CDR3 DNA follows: TGTGCCAGCAGTCCCGACGGGGGGAATAGCAATCAGCCCCAGCATTTT. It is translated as CASSPDGGNSNQPQHF.